One sample yielded the 18 T cell receptor beta chains listed below, sequenced in a study of blood T cell repertoires in COVID-19. Only in-frame clones appear in the TCRdb table, and some are missing; sequencing was by immunoSEQ multiplex PCR. The sample records a few hundred thousand clones, roughly 84% being singletons. The sequenced sample consisted of peripheral blood. These receptors were collected from a person in their 70s with COVID-19, enrolled during active disease.

The CDR3 DNA follows: TGTGCCAGCAGTTACAAAAGACAGGATAGCAATCAGCCCCAGCATTTT. It yields the protein CASSYKRQDSNQPQHF. The V call is TRBV6-2 or TRBV6-3, the J call TRBJ1-5; D possibly corresponds to TRBD1 (6 bases). The CDR3 runs 16 residues. Per the germline V gene, CDR1 is MNHEY and CDR2 is SVGEGT. Trimming pared 2 bases from V and 0 bases from J, leaving 11 bases between.

This clone was detected ten times or more. CDR3 in amino acids: CASSLTGLGSPLHF. CDR3 in DNA: TGTGCCAGCAGTCTGACAGGGCTCGGTTCACCCCTCCACTTT. The J gene is TRBJ1-6, the V gene TRBV27, with TRBD1 identical over 7 bases. Looked up from germline, CDR1 is MNHEY and CDR2 is SMNVEV (reference sequence). J was trimmed by 9 bases and V by 5 bases; bases with no gene match: 7. CDR3 size: 14 residues.

J is TRBJ2-5 and V is TRBV30; D may be TRBD2 (5 bases). Germline CDR1 and CDR2: GTSNPN and SVGIG (reference sequence). This CDR3 has 13 amino acids. Between the trimmed V and J ends, which lost 0 bases and 10 bases, there was a span of 15 bases. For the CDR3, the DNA is TGTGCCTGGAGTGTAAGGGCAGACGGGGACCAGTACTTC. This sequence encodes CAWSVRADGDQYF.

The chain combines TRBV7-3 with TRBJ2-3; the match to TRBD2 covers 10 bases. Trimming took 3 bases from V and 4 from J; bases not matched to a gene: 4. Germline V gives CDR1 SGHTA, CDR2 FQGTGA. CDR3 size: 15 residues. The CDR3 DNA follows: TGTGCCAGCAGCTTGGGTAGCGGGAGGTCAGATACGCAGTATTTT. Protein: CASSLGSGRSDTQYF.

The chain employs TRBV6-2 or TRBV6-3 and TRBJ2-5, with D possibly being TRBD1 (5 bases). V lost 5 bases, J lost 3 bases, and 13 bases lay in between. Germline CDR1 reads MNHEY; CDR2 reads SVGEGT. This CDR3 spans 14 amino acids. CDR3 loop: CASSDYRSEETQYF. The CDR3 nucleotides are TGTGCCAGCAGTGATTACAGGAGCGAAGAGACCCAGTACTTC.

V is TRBV6-6 and J is TRBJ1-5; 7 nucleotides line up with TRBD1. The germline V gene encodes CDR1 MNHNY and CDR2 SVGAGI (reference sequence). V gave up 6 bases and J gave up 4 bases; unmatched junction bases: 12. The CDR3 is 16 amino acids. Written as DNA, the CDR3 is TGTGCCAGCAGCGACAGGGCCGTTTCTAGTAATCAGCCCCAGCATTTT. Its translation: CASSDRAVSSNQPQHF.

V gene TRBV6-2 or TRBV6-3 combines with J gene TRBJ2-1; 9 nucleotides align to TRBD1. The CDR3 has 15 residues. J lost 6 bases, V lost 2 bases, and 5 bases had no gene match. Germline V gene data show CDR1 as MNHEY and CDR2 as SVGEGT. The CDR3 protein is CASSYTRDRVNEQFF. CDR3 in DNA: TGTGCCAGCAGTTACACCCGGGACAGGGTCAATGAGCAGTTCTTC.

This sequence joins TRBV14 and TRBJ2-7, with D possibly TRBD1 on 5 matching bases. Trimming pared 2 bases from V and 6 bases from J, leaving 11 bases between. CDR3 size: 13 residues. Germline loops: CDR1 SGHDN, CDR2 FVKESK. Written as DNA, the CDR3 is TGTGCCAGCAGCCAAAGGGGAAACTCCGAGCAGTACTTC. Residues: CASSQRGNSEQYF.

This clone was seen repeatedly, ten times or more. CDR3 loop: CARRGPLSLNQPQHF. Written as DNA, the CDR3 is TGTGCCAGAAGGGGCCCCCTATCTCTCAATCAGCCCCAGCATTTT. The chain recombines TRBV28 with TRBJ1-5; D is perhaps TRBD1 (5 bases). From germline, CDR1 is MDHEN and CDR2 SYDVKM. Deletions cut 9 bases from V and 3 bases from J, with 18 bases between. This CDR3 comprises 15 residues.

The chain recombines TRBV28 with TRBJ2-1; possibly TRBD1 for D (6 bases). Germline V gene sequence: CDR1 MDHEN, CDR2 SYDVKM. Trimming pared 2 bases from V and 10 bases from J, leaving 9 bases between. The CDR3 spans 12 residues. Here the CDR3 reads CASSLRRGEQFF. The CDR3 DNA sequence: TGTGCCAGCAGTTTAAGAAGGGGGGAGCAGTTCTTC.

V and J are TRBV27 and TRBJ1-5; 11 positions agree with TRBD1. With V trimmed by 9 bases and J by 6 bases, 4 bases remained unmatched. The CDR3 has 13 amino acids. Germline CDR1 is MNHEY and CDR2 is SMNVEV (reference sequence). The DNA for the CDR3 is TGTGCCAGTAGGACAGGGGGCACTCAGCCCCAGCATTTT. It codes for CASRTGGTQPQHF.

This rearrangement joins TRBV7-2 to TRBJ1-4; 8 nucleotides match TRBD1. The CDR3 sequence is 15 residues long. The junction had 15 bases not matched to a gene; V was cut back by 6 bases and J by 12 bases. The germline V gene encodes CDR1 SGHTA and CDR2 FQGNSA. The CDR3 bases are TGTGCCAGCAGTCCGGGGACAGGATTCGGGGCCGAACTGTTTTTT. Protein product: CASSPGTGFGAELFF.

This chain connects TRBV7-9 to TRBJ2-6; possible D gene TRBD2, 6 bases. Germline CDR1 SEHNR, CDR2 FQNEAQ (reference sequence). V dropped 4 bases and J dropped 4 bases, with 11 bases sitting between them. CDR3 size: 15 residues. The DNA of the CDR3 is TGTGCCAGCAGCTCCGGGAGTGGAGGGGCCAACGTCCTGACTTTC. Translating it yields CASSSGSGGANVLTF.

The chain uses TRBV19 and TRBJ1-1; a weak D match, TRBD1 (5 bases). The CDR3 length is 14 residues. Per the germline V gene, CDR1 is LNHDA and CDR2 is SQIVND (reference sequence). V was pared by 5 bases and J by 7 bases, with 17 bases between. The CDR3 spells CASSPFPRTSEAFF. In nucleotides, the CDR3 is TGTGCCAGTAGTCCATTTCCGAGGACAAGTGAAGCTTTCTTT.

The rearrangement joins TRBV28 to TRBJ2-3; no definite D call. This CDR3 contains 13 residues. V was cut by 3 bases and J by 4 bases, with 8 bases left in between. Germline V gene data show CDR1 as MDHEN and CDR2 as SYDVKM. The CDR3 sequence is CASSFLSPDTQYF. The CDR3 DNA follows: TGTGCCAGCAGTTTCCTAAGTCCAGATACGCAGTATTTT.

This clone was observed a single time. This rearrangement joins TRBV7-9 to TRBJ2-7, with D perhaps TRBD2 (6 bases). V was cut by 7 bases and J by 2 bases, with 18 bases left in between. Germline values: CDR1 SEHNR, CDR2 FQNEAQ (reference sequence). The CDR3 is 15 residues long. CDR3 in amino acids: CASTDREGGTYEQYF. For the CDR3, the DNA is TGTGCCAGCACCGACCGTGAGGGCGGGACCTACGAGCAGTACTTC.

V is TRBV6-6 and J is TRBJ2-1; TRBD2 aligns across 8 bases. In germline, CDR1 is MNHNY, CDR2 SVGAGI (reference sequence). With V trimmed by 8 bases and J by 2 bases, 11 bases remained unmatched. The CDR3 spans 16 residues. DNA for the CDR3: TGTGCCAGCTTTCTCGGGAGGGAACGGACCTACAATGAGCAGTTCTTC. Residues: CASFLGRERTYNEQFF.

The chain combines TRBV11-2 with TRBJ1-2; D is unresolved. The V and J ends lost 6 bases and 4 bases respectively, with 9 bases between them. CDR3 length equals 12 residues. CDR1 is SGHAT and CDR2 is FQNNGV in the germline V gene. The CDR3 is CASSPQIYGYTF. For the CDR3, the DNA is TGTGCCAGCAGTCCCCAGATCTATGGCTACACCTTC.